The 24 T cell receptor beta chains below all came from one sample that was sequenced in a study of radiotherapy plus CTLA-4 blockade in lung cancer. Repertoires were generated with immunoSEQ multiplex PCR, while TCRdb's copy carries only in-frame clones and drops some. The data contain around 70,000 clones, about 83% of them singletons. The source was peripheral blood, collected from a patient treated with radiotherapy plus ipilimumab. The receptors were gathered from a human donor with non-small cell lung cancer who had a partial response to radiotherapy plus ipilimumab.

The chain carries TRBV27 and TRBJ1-5; no clear D. The length of the CDR3 is 14 residues. V was shortened by 5 bases and J by 4 bases, with 12 bases between the two germline ends. Germline V gene lookup returns CDR1 MNHEY and CDR2 SMNVEV (reference sequence). CDR3 bases: TGTGCCAGCAGTCCCCGGGTTTCAAATCAGCCCCAGCATTTT. It translates to CASSPRVSNQPQHF.

The chain combines TRBV7-8 with TRBJ1-3; 8 positions agree with TRBD1. The CDR3 runs 14 residues. Germline trimming cut 5 bases from V and 4 bases from J; bases unmatched to any gene: 4. Germline V CDR1 and CDR2: SGHVS, FQNEAQ. Here the CDR3 reads CASSQRTGGNTIYF. CDR3 coding DNA: TGTGCCAGCAGCCAACGGACAGGGGGAAACACCATATATTTT.

This chain joins TRBV5-1 and TRBJ1-1; TRBD1 is a possible D gene (6 bases). The V gene lost 3 bases and the J gene lost 3 bases, with 15 bases spanning the gap. Germline V gene lookup returns CDR1 SGHRS and CDR2 YFSETQ. The CDR3 sequence is 15 residues long. The CDR3 loop is CASSSDGGRHTEAFF. DNA of the CDR3: TGCGCCAGCAGCTCGGACGGGGGGCGGCACACTGAAGCTTTCTTT. The whole variable domain, remainder taken from reference TRBV5-1 and TRBJ1-1, is KAGVTQTPRYLIKTRGQQVTLSCSPISGHRSVSWYQQTPGQGLQFLFEYFSETQRNKGNFPGRFSGRQFSNSRSEMNVSTLELGDSALYLCASSSDGGRHTEAFFGQGTRLTVV.

The V and J genes are TRBV7-3 and TRBJ2-1, with 12 bases matching TRBD1. V gave up 5 bases and J gave up 1 base; unmatched junction bases: 3. CDR3 length: 16 amino acids. Germline values: CDR1 SGHTA, CDR2 FQGTGA. DNA for the CDR3: TGTGCCAGCAGCGCGGGACAGGGGGCATCCTACAATGAGCAGTTCTTC. It is translated as CASSAGQGASYNEQFF.

The chain uses TRBV10-3 and TRBJ1-1; 11 positions match TRBD1. V shed 2 bases, J shed 4 bases, and the junction held 3 bases outside the gene matches. Germline values: CDR1 ENHRY, CDR2 SYGVKD. The CDR3 contains 15 residues. The chain's CDR3 is CAISERTGGFTEAFF. CDR3 nucleotides: TGTGCCATCAGTGAGAGGACAGGGGGCTTCACTGAAGCTTTCTTT.

This chain links TRBV9 with TRBJ2-5, with D perhaps TRBD2 (6 bases). V was clipped by 0 bases and J by 2 bases, with 14 bases between them. The CDR3 spans 16 residues. The germline V gene encodes CDR1 SGDLS and CDR2 YYNGEE. The CDR3 sequence is CASSVDSGGGQETQYF. DNA of the CDR3: TGTGCCAGCAGCGTAGATAGCGGAGGCGGACAAGAGACCCAGTACTTC.

The chain joins TRBV2 to TRBJ1-5; TRBD1 agrees at 8 bases. From germline, CDR1 is SNHLY and CDR2 FYNNEI. The CDR3 is 15 amino acids. The junction had 9 bases not matched to a gene; V was cut back by 6 bases and J by 5 bases. CDR3 amino acids: CASSLLTGADQPQHF. The CDR3 region has the DNA TGTGCCAGCAGCCTACTGACAGGGGCGGATCAGCCCCAGCATTTT.

The chain has TRBV5-1 and TRBJ2-1; TRBD2 aligns across 10 bases. Trimming at V came to 2 bases and at J to 7 bases, leaving 12 bases not matched to a gene. CDR1 SGHRS and CDR2 YFSETQ come from the germline V gene. The CDR3 is 17 residues long. CDR3 coding DNA: TGCGCCAGCAGCTTCGGGCTAGCGGGAGTAGTATCTAATGAGCAGTTCTTC. Amino acids: CASSFGLAGVVSNEQFF.

The chain carries TRBV6-5 and TRBJ2-2, with 8 bases lining up with TRBD2. Unmatched junction bases numbered 5, after V lost 4 bases and J lost 4 bases. The germline V gene encodes CDR1 MNHEY and CDR2 SVGAGI. CDR3 length: 15 residues. The CDR3 sequence is CASSSSGRGTGELFF. CDR3 in DNA: TGTGCCAGCAGTTCAAGCGGGAGAGGCACCGGGGAGCTGTTTTTT.

The chain joins TRBV7-9 to TRBJ2-1; a possible D gene is TRBD1 (6 bases). The V gene's germline CDR1 is SEHNR and CDR2 FQNEAQ (reference sequence). CDR3 length: 12 amino acids. V was cut by 7 bases and J by 11 bases, with 15 bases left in between. The CDR3 reads CASTPTQGQQFF. Here the CDR3 DNA reads TGTGCCAGCACCCCGACACAGGGTCAGCAGTTCTTC. Full variable domain (remainder filled in from reference TRBV7-9 and TRBJ2-1): DTGVSQNPRHKITKRGQNVTFRCDPISEHNRLYWYRQTLGQGPEFLTYFQNEAQLEKSRLLSDRFSAERPKGSFSTLEIQRTEQGDSAMYLCASTPTQGQQFFGPGTRLTVL.

The chain couples TRBV28 to TRBJ2-2; D not certain. Germline V lookup: CDR1 MDHEN, CDR2 SYDVKM. This CDR3 is built from 13 residues. Trimming took 5 bases from V and 4 from J, leaving 8 bases between them. CDR3 DNA: TGTGCCAGCAGTCTCTACAGCACCGGGGAGCTGTTTTTT. Amino acid sequence: CASSLYSTGELFF.

CDR3 sequence (DNA): TGTGCCAGTGCTAGCGGGAGTCGGGCAGATACGCAGTATTTT. This translates into CASASGSRADTQYF. This chain links TRBV19 with TRBJ2-3, with TRBD2 matching 10 bases. This CDR3 region has 14 residues. The germline CDR1 and CDR2 sequences are LNHDA and SQIVND (reference sequence). Trimming cost V 8 bases and J 4 bases; bases outside gene matches: 6.

The chain uses TRBV18 and TRBJ2-4; TRBD2 agrees at 15 bases. J gave up 8 bases and V 2 bases, and 10 bases lay outside the gene matches. This CDR3 spans 18 amino acids. The germline V gene has CDR1 KGHSH and CDR2 LQKENI. CDR3 in DNA: TGTGCCAGCTCACCAAGGCGGACTAGCGGGAGGGAAGGGGACATTCAGTACTTC. Translated, it gives CASSPRRTSGREGDIQYF. Supplemented by reference TRBV18 and TRBJ2-4, the full variable domain reads NAGVMQNPRHLVRRRGQEARLRCSPMKGHSHVYWYRQLPEEGLKFMVYLQKENIIDESGMPKERFSAEFPKEGPSILRIQQVVRGDSAAYFCASSPRRTSGREGDIQYFGAGTRLSVL.

The chain is built from TRBV19 and TRBJ1-2; 8 positions match TRBD1. The CDR3 has 13 amino acids. The germline CDR1 and CDR2 sequences are LNHDA and SQIVND (reference sequence). V dropped 9 bases and J dropped 0; count of bases not matched to a gene: 3. CDR3 bases: TGTGCCAGCGAGACAGGGGCTAACTATGGCTACACCTTC. Its translation is CASETGANYGYTF.

The chain carries TRBV5-1 and TRBJ2-1, with 9 bases lining up with TRBD2. Germline CDR1 reads SGHRS; CDR2 reads YFSETQ. The CDR3 is 18 amino acids. V was clipped by 1 base and J by 8 bases; unmatched bases: 16. The DNA of the CDR3 is TGCGCCAGCAGCTTGCAACCGGCCGGGACTAGCAGAGGGGATGAGCAGTTCTTC. Its protein product is CASSLQPAGTSRGDEQFF.

The chain combines TRBV7-2 with TRBJ2-1, with TRBD2 identical over 12 bases. Per the germline V gene, CDR1 is SGHTA and CDR2 is FQGNSA. The ends lost 5 bases at V and 8 bases at J; junction bases unmatched: 10. The CDR3 contains 16 residues. The CDR3 spells CASSPRLAGAMDEQFF. The CDR3 DNA follows: TGTGCCAGCAGCCCCAGACTAGCGGGAGCGATGGATGAGCAGTTCTTC.

V usage is TRBV27 and J usage is TRBJ1-4, with 7 bases identical to TRBD1. Germline values: CDR1 MNHEY, CDR2 SMNVEV (reference sequence). The CDR3 runs 16 residues. V was clipped by 4 bases and J by 5 bases; unmatched bases: 10. The chain's CDR3 is CASSSLRAGGNEKLFF. CDR3 nucleotide sequence: TGTGCCAGCAGTTCTCTACGGGCAGGGGGGAATGAAAAACTGTTTTTT.

The chain has TRBV21-1 and TRBJ1-1; the DNA was not compared with TRBD1, the D call given in the table. TRBV21-1 is given as a pseudogene. This CDR3 has 15 residues. The CDR3 sequence: CASSKAFAGPTEAFF. CDR3 DNA: TGTGCCAGCAGCAAAGCGTTCGCAGGCCCCACTGAAGCTTTCTTT.

The chain couples TRBV9 to TRBJ2-1, with TRBD2 as a possible D gene (6 bases). The CDR3 has 16 amino acids. V was pared by 6 bases and J by 2 bases, with 18 bases between. Germline loops: CDR1 SGDLS, CDR2 YYNGEE. Here the CDR3 reads CASTPGGTPTYNEQFF. CDR3 sequence (DNA): TGTGCCAGCACCCCCGGCGGGACCCCCACCTACAATGAGCAGTTCTTC.

J is TRBJ2-5 and V is TRBV5-4, with 8 positions matching TRBD2. The V gene end was trimmed by 4 bases and the J gene end by 5 bases; junction bases not matched to a gene: 13. The CDR3 has 16 amino acids. Germline V CDR1 and CDR2: SGHNT, YYREEE (reference sequence). The CDR3 DNA is TGTGCCAGCAGCCAACAACTAGCGGACATGGGGGAGACCCAGTACTTC. Its protein product is CASSQQLADMGETQYF.

J is TRBJ1-2 and V is TRBV5-1; 7 bases line up with TRBD1. V lost 0 bases and J lost 3; bases outside the gene matches: 2. The CDR3 is 14 amino acids. Germline CDR1 reads SGHRS; CDR2 reads YFSETQ. In nucleotides, the CDR3 is TGCGCCAGCAGCTTGGGCGGGACAGACTATGGCTACACCTTC. Amino acid sequence: CASSLGGTDYGYTF.

The chain recombines TRBV2 with TRBJ2-5; 8 bases align to TRBD1. Per germline, CDR1 SNHLY and CDR2 FYNNEI. The CDR3 contains 13 residues. V trimming: 6 bases; J trimming: 5 bases; junction bases outside the gene matches: 5. CDR3 in amino acids: CASRDRDRETQYF. Here the CDR3 DNA reads TGTGCCAGCAGGGACAGGGACAGGGAGACCCAGTACTTC.

This clone appeared a few times. The V call is TRBV7-8, the J call TRBJ1-1; 10 bases are a match to TRBD1. CDR1 is SGHVS and CDR2 is FQNEAQ in the germline V gene. The V gene end was trimmed by 5 bases and the J gene end by 6 bases; junction bases not matched to a gene: 6. The CDR3 has 14 amino acids. CDR3 coding DNA: TGTGCCAGCAGCCAGACAGGGGGCGCGGCTGAAGCTTTCTTT. It encodes CASSQTGGAAEAFF.

The gene calls are TRBV9 and TRBJ2-2; D is perhaps TRBD1 (6 bases). Trimming removed 0 bases from V and 7 bases from J, with 16 bases in between. The CDR3 covers 16 residues. Germline V gene data show CDR1 as SGDLS and CDR2 as YYNGEE. The CDR3 DNA is TGTGCCAGCAGCGTAGCAGGGGCCGCGGACGGCGGGGAGCTGTTTTTT. Its protein is CASSVAGAADGGELFF.